The 21 T cell receptor beta chains below were found in one sample sequenced in a study of blood T cells in healthy people across ages. A second PCR, run for roughly 7 to 11 cycles, used a sample-barcoded 5' primer plus a J-beta primer mix. One entry per CDR3 protein results from TCRdb running MiXCR on the 5' RACE reads. The sample includes 650,000 to 1,000,000 distinct CDR3 sequences, about 42% seen only once; the top ten take over 15%. The specimen was blood. These receptors were collected from an elderly man in good health.

The V and J genes are TRBV6-2 or TRBV6-3 and TRBJ2-7, with 12 bases that match TRBD2. This CDR3 contains 15 residues. Germline V gene data show CDR1 as MNHEY and CDR2 as SVGEGT. The V segment lost 7 bases and the J segment 4 bases; nucleotides outside the gene matches: 8. CDR3 nucleotide sequence: TGTGCCAGCAAAACCCCGACTAGCGGGAGATACGAGCAGTACTTC. It codes for CASKTPTSGRYEQYF.

This sequence joins TRBV20-1 and TRBJ2-6; D uncertain. Germline V CDR1 and CDR2: DFQATT, SNEGSKA (reference sequence). The CDR3 is made up of 14 amino acids. V was clipped by 6 bases and J by 0 bases, with 9 bases between them. CDR3 region: CSALSLSGANVLTF. CDR3 DNA: TGCAGTGCCCTGTCCCTCTCTGGGGCCAACGTCCTGACTTTC.

This clonotype appeared a few times. The chain uses TRBV29-1 and TRBJ2-1; 7 nucleotides match TRBD2. V dropped 4 bases and J dropped 0; count of bases not matched to a gene: 6. CDR1 is SQVTM, CDR2 ANQGSEA, per germline. The CDR3 is 15 amino acids. This chain's CDR3 is CSVVGGGSSYNEQFF. The CDR3 region has the DNA TGCAGCGTTGTGGGCGGGGGAAGCTCCTACAATGAGCAGTTCTTC.

The gene calls are TRBV10-3 and TRBJ2-5; D remains unclear. Germline CDR1 ENHRY, CDR2 SYGVKD. The CDR3 loop spans 13 amino acids. V shed 5 bases and J shed 1 base, with 8 bases lying between them. CDR3 nucleotides: TGTGCCATCAGTAAGGGATCCCAAGAGACCCAGTACTTC. This encodes CAISKGSQETQYF.

This rearrangement joins TRBV5-1 to TRBJ1-3; 7 bases fit TRBD1. J gave up 4 bases and V 3 bases, and 19 bases lay outside the gene matches. CDR1 is SGHRS, CDR2 YFSETQ, per germline. The CDR3 length is 19 residues. DNA of the CDR3: TGCGCCAGCAGCTCGTCCCCATTGCGGACAGGCGAACCAGGAAACACCATATATTTT. Translation gives CASSSSPLRTGEPGNTIYF. The whole variable domain, filled in from reference TRBV5-1 and TRBJ1-3, reads KAGVTQTPRYLIKTRGQQVTLSCSPISGHRSVSWYQQTPGQGLQFLFEYFSETQRNKGNFPGRFSGRQFSNSRSEMNVSTLELGDSALYLCASSSSPLRTGEPGNTIYFGEGSWLTVV.

This chain uses TRBV18 with TRBJ1-6; 10 nucleotides align to TRBD1. V shed 4 bases and J 8 bases; nucleotides not matched to a gene: 5. The CDR3 length is 15 residues. CDR1 and CDR2 (germline): KGHSH, LQKENI. The DNA of the CDR3 is TGTGCCAGCTCACTCGGGACAGGGGCCCATTCACCCCTCCACTTT. This encodes CASSLGTGAHSPLHF.

The chain has TRBV25-1 and TRBJ2-3; perhaps TRBD2 as D (6 bases). The CDR3 is 16 amino acids. The V end lost 5 bases, the J end lost 0 bases, and 15 bases lay between the germline ends. Germline lookup yields CDR1 MGHDK and CDR2 SYGVNS. CDR3 DNA: TGTGCCAGCAGTCCGGATCTAGCGACAAGCACAGATACGCAGTATTTT. Its protein is CASSPDLATSTDTQYF. Drawing the rest from reference TRBV25-1 and TRBJ2-3, the complete variable domain is EADIYQTPRYLVIGTGKKITLECSQTMGHDKMYWYQQDPGMELHLIHYSYGVNSTEKGDLSSESTVSRIRTEHFPLTLESARPSHTSQYLCASSPDLATSTDTQYFGPGTRLTVL.

This clonotype was found a few times. The chain combines TRBV7-2 with TRBJ2-4; TRBD1 aligns across 7 bases. The DNA end is more similar to TRBJ2-7, so the J call may be wrong. CDR1 and CDR2 (germline): SGHTA, FQGNSA. The CDR3 is 16 residues long. CDR3 residues: CASSLNGGQAAYEQYF. The CDR3 DNA reads TGTGCCAGCAGCTTAAATGGCGGACAGGCCGCCTACGAGCAGTACTTC.

The chain couples TRBV29-1 to TRBJ2-7; TRBD2 is a possible D gene (5 bases). Germline lookup yields CDR1 SQVTM and CDR2 ANQGSEA. The CDR3 spans 13 residues. V dropped 5 bases and J dropped 4 bases, with 15 bases sitting between them. This CDR3 reads CSVLGLGRYEQYF. The CDR3 DNA sequence: TGCAGCGTTTTAGGCCTGGGGAGATACGAGCAGTACTTC.

The V and J genes are TRBV7-9 and TRBJ2-3; 8 positions match TRBD2. This CDR3 is 13 amino acids long. Trimming took 7 bases from V and 3 from J; bases not matched to a gene: 3. The germline V gene has CDR1 SEHNR and CDR2 FQNEAQ (reference sequence). The CDR3 DNA follows: TGTGCCAGCATAATAGCGGGAACAGATACGCAGTATTTT. It encodes CASIIAGTDTQYF.

The rearrangement joins TRBV12-3 or TRBV12-4 to TRBJ1-5, with TRBD1 as a possible D gene (6 bases). The V gene lost 3 bases and the J gene lost 6 bases, with 9 bases spanning the gap. This CDR3 comprises 13 residues. CDR3 DNA sequence: TGTGCCAGCAGTTTTGGACAGACTCAGCCCCAGCATTTT. Residues: CASSFGQTQPQHF.

This clonotype appeared many times. This chain connects TRBV3-1 to TRBJ2-7; D gene unclear. The germline V gene has CDR1 LGHDT and CDR2 YNNKEL (reference sequence). Trimming cost V 0 bases and J 3 bases, with 6 bases left between them. The CDR3 runs 13 residues. The CDR3 coding sequence is TGTGCCAGCAGCCAAGATCTGGTCTACGAGCAGTACTTC. Residues: CASSQDLVYEQYF.

V gene TRBV28 combines with J gene TRBJ2-7; 15 bases are a match to TRBD2. Looked up from germline, CDR1 is MDHEN and CDR2 is SYDVKM. This CDR3 is 17 amino acids long. The V gene end was trimmed by 7 bases and the J gene end by 2 bases; junction bases not matched to a gene: 9. The CDR3 nucleotides read TGTGCCAGCACTTCTTTGTGGACTAGCGGGAGGGCCTACGAGCAGTACTTC. Its translation is CASTSLWTSGRAYEQYF.

The V gene is TRBV20-1, the J gene TRBJ2-7; the match to TRBD2 covers 7 bases. Germline V gene data show CDR1 as DFQATT and CDR2 as SNEGSKA (reference sequence). With 3 bases clipped from V and 4 bases from J, the junction kept 3 bases outside the gene matches. This CDR3 spans 12 amino acids. The CDR3 nucleotides are TGCAGTGCTAGCGGGAGGAGGTACGAGCAGTACTTC. This translates into CSASGRRYEQYF.

This clonotype showed up just once. The chain joins TRBV24-1 to TRBJ2-5; D might be TRBD1 (6 bases). The length of the CDR3 is 16 residues. The germline V gene has CDR1 KGHDR and CDR2 SFDVKD. Trimming shortened V by 4 bases and J by 11 bases, and 25 bases separated the two germline ends. The CDR3 sequence is CATSDPDASQGNEQYF. The CDR3 DNA follows: TGTGCCACCAGTGACCCTGACGCCTCCCAGGGGAATGAGCAGTACTTC.

The chain combines TRBV29-1 with TRBJ2-7; 7 nucleotides agree with TRBD1. The trim removed 3 bases at V and 4 bases at J, leaving 12 bases unmatched. The CDR3 covers 15 residues. Germline CDR1 and CDR2: SQVTM and ANQGSEA. CDR3 residues: CSVDNRGAIGYEQYF. Written as DNA, the CDR3 is TGCAGCGTTGATAACAGGGGAGCCATCGGATACGAGCAGTACTTC.

The gene calls are TRBV29-1 and TRBJ2-1, with TRBD2 matching over 11 bases. The closer fit of TRBJ2-7 to the DNA end suggests the J call may be wrong. CDR1 is SQVTM, CDR2 ANQGSEA, per germline. This CDR3 comprises 14 residues. CDR3 DNA: TGCAGCGTTGAAGGACTAGCGGGGTACAATGAGCAGTACTTC. Protein product: CSVEGLAGYNEQYF.

V and J are TRBV27 and TRBJ1-5; maybe TRBD1 (5 bases). The CDR3 extends over 16 amino acids. Trimming shortened V by 3 bases and J by 2 bases, and 14 bases separated the two germline ends. Germline V gene lookup returns CDR1 MNHEY and CDR2 SMNVEV (reference sequence). DNA of the CDR3: TGTGCCAGCAGTTTCCCACGGGGACGGGGCAATCAGCCCCAGCATTTT. This translates into CASSFPRGRGNQPQHF.

The rearrangement uses TRBV6-2 or TRBV6-3 and TRBJ2-1, with 10 bases identical to TRBD1. The CDR3 is made up of 17 amino acids. From germline, CDR1 is MNHEY and CDR2 SVGEGT. Unmatched junction bases numbered 7, after V lost 1 base and J lost 4 bases. The CDR3 region is CASSYFPGTGAYNEQFF. The CDR3 nucleotides are TGTGCCAGCAGTTACTTTCCCGGGACAGGGGCTTACAATGAGCAGTTCTTC.

The chain links TRBV5-5 to TRBJ2-1; D perhaps matches TRBD2 (6 bases). The length of the CDR3 is 15 residues. The germline V gene encodes CDR1 SGHKS and CDR2 YYEKEE (reference sequence). Trimming removed 6 bases at V and 7 bases at J, with 20 bases between. The CDR3 sequence is CASIDDRDFTNEQFF. The DNA of the CDR3 is TGTGCCAGCATCGACGACCGGGACTTCACGAATGAGCAGTTCTTC. The full variable domain, its missing parts supplied by reference TRBV5-5 and TRBJ2-1, is DAGVTQSPTHLIKTRGQQVTLRCSPISGHKSVSWYQQVLGQGPQFIFQYYEKEERGRGNFPDRFSARQFPNYSSELNVNALLLGDSALYLCASIDDRDFTNEQFFGPGTRLTVL.

The chain is built from TRBV5-1 and TRBJ2-7; 7 bases match TRBD1. The CDR3 loop spans 13 amino acids. With 3 bases clipped from V and 4 bases from J, the junction kept 4 bases outside the gene matches. Germline V gene lookup returns CDR1 SGHRS and CDR2 YFSETQ. The CDR3 sequence: CASSSRGQYEQYF. The CDR3 DNA is TGCGCCAGCAGCTCAAGGGGACAGTACGAGCAGTACTTC.